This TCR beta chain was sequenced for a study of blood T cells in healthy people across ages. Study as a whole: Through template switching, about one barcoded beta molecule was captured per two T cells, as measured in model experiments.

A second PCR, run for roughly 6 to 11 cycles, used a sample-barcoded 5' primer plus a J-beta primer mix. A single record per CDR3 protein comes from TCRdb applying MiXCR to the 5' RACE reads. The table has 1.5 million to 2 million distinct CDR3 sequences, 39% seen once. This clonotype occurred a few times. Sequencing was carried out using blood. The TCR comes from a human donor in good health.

CDR3 protein: CSVGTGESDEQYF. CDR3 in DNA: TGCAGCGTAGGGACAGGGGAAAGTGACGAGCAGTACTTC. The chain is built from TRBV29-1 and TRBJ2-7, with 10 bases identical to TRBD1. V shed 6 bases and J 5 bases; nucleotides not matched to a gene: 7. This CDR3 is built from 13 residues. Germline V lookup: CDR1 SQVTM, CDR2 ANQGSEA.